The 21 T cell receptor beta chains below were found in one sample sequenced in a study of T cells in Graves' hyperthyroidism and ophthalmopathy. What was amplified from RNA transcripts were TCR beta CDR3 regions. The HTBI set primed first-round TCR CDR3 RT-PCR. TCRdb reanalysed the multiplex PCR reads using MiXCR and keeps one entry per CDR3 protein. The sample lists 500,000 to 800,000 distinct CDR3 sequences, about 45% occurring once. The sample was peripheral blood or thyroid tissue (not recorded which). These receptors all stem from an adult man with Graves' disease, either hyperthyroidism or ophthalmopathy (not recorded which).

This clonotype was counted between two and nine times. The J gene is TRBJ1-1, the V gene TRBV7-9; a possible D gene is TRBD1 (5 bases). The V end was cut by 1 base, the J end by 3 bases, with 12 bases between. This CDR3 region has 15 residues. CDR1 is SEHNR, CDR2 FQNEAQ, per germline (reference sequence). This chain's CDR3 is CASSLESGRDTEAFF. In DNA, the CDR3 is TGTGCCAGCAGCTTAGAGTCAGGGCGGGACACTGAAGCTTTCTTT.

In its sample, this clonotype was seen a few times. V and J are TRBV9 and TRBJ1-6; 9 nucleotides agree with TRBD1. Germline V gives CDR1 SGDLS, CDR2 YYNGEE. The length of the CDR3 is 16 residues. After removal of 4 bases from V and 7 bases from J, the junction contained 9 bases not matched to a gene. The CDR3 DNA sequence: TGTGCCAGCAGCAGATGGGACAGGGAACAAAATTCACCCCTCCACTTT. Its translation is CASSRWDREQNSPLHF.

This clonotype was seen just once. A much larger clone sits a single nucleotide away, making a read error possible. The CDR3, as DNA: TGCAGCGTTATTGAGGGTGCGGACTATGGCTACACCTTC. This codes for CSVIEGADYGYTF. This rearrangement joins TRBV29-1 to TRBJ1-2; D is undetermined. V was shortened by 5 bases and J by 3 bases, with 13 bases between the two germline ends. The germline CDR1 and CDR2 sequences are SQVTM and ANQGSEA. This CDR3 is 13 amino acids long.

V and J are TRBV4-1 and TRBJ1-5, with D unresolved. From germline, CDR1 is MGHRA and CDR2 YSYEKL. The ends were cut back, 0 bases at V and 13 bases at J, with 13 bases in the middle. The CDR3 is made up of 13 amino acids. CDR3 bases: TGCGCCAGCAGCCAAGATCGAAATTGGGATCAGCATTTT. Encoded protein: CASSQDRNWDQHF.

This clonotype has more than one count but fewer than ten. V usage is TRBV20-1 and J usage is TRBJ1-2, with 12 bases matching TRBD1. Germline CDR1 and CDR2: DFQATT and SNEGSKA (reference sequence). The CDR3 is 16 amino acids. Trimming at V came to 3 bases and at J to 5 bases, leaving 10 bases not matched to a gene. CDR3 coding DNA: TGCAGTGCTAGGGGGGGACAGGGGGCGAGGTATTATGGCTACACCTTC. Translating gives CSARGGQGARYYGYTF.

This clonotype was seen more than once but under ten times. V usage is TRBV29-1 and J usage is TRBJ2-2, with TRBD1 as a possible D gene (6 bases). V was shortened by 3 bases and J by 8 bases, with 10 bases between the two germline ends. Germline V gene data show CDR1 as SQVTM and CDR2 as ANQGSEA. The CDR3 is 12 amino acids. The chain's CDR3 is CSVDRGGGELFF. Written as DNA, the CDR3 is TGCAGCGTTGACAGGGGCGGTGGGGAGCTGTTTTTT.

This sequence joins TRBV6-6 and TRBJ2-5; TRBD1 or TRBD2 may be the D gene (5 bases each). The CDR3 is made up of 15 amino acids. Germline CDR1 and CDR2: MNHNY and SVGAGI (reference sequence). V lost 6 bases to trimming and J lost 5 bases, with 19 bases between them. The CDR3 reads CASSPGTVARETQYF. In nucleotides, the CDR3 is TGTGCCAGCAGCCCCGGGACCGTCGCTCGGGAGACCCAGTACTTC.

The gene calls are TRBV5-5 and TRBJ2-5; 7 bases agree with TRBD2. The CDR3 runs 14 residues. The ends lost 2 bases at V and 7 bases at J; junction bases unmatched: 8. CDR1 is SGHKS and CDR2 is YYEKEE in the germline V gene (reference sequence). This CDR3 reads CASSLMGGDGTQYF. CDR3 sequence (DNA): TGTGCCAGCAGCTTAATGGGGGGGGACGGGACCCAGTACTTC.

This clonotype came up many times. V and J are TRBV15 and TRBJ2-7; D tentatively reads TRBD1 or TRBD2 (5 bases each). V was cut by 1 base and J by 1 base, with 14 bases left in between. Per the germline V gene, CDR1 is LNHNV and CDR2 is YYDKDF (reference sequence). The CDR3 loop spans 16 amino acids. This CDR3 is CATSRAGPGNSYEQYF. The CDR3 DNA reads TGTGCCACCAGCAGAGCGGGGCCGGGGAATTCCTACGAGCAGTACTTC. Full variable domain (missing parts from reference TRBV15 and TRBJ2-7): DAMVIQNPRYQVTQFGKPVTLSCSQTLNHNVMYWYQQKSSQAPKLLFHYYDKDFNNEADTPDNFQSRRPNTSFCFLDIRSPGLGDTAMYLCATSRAGPGNSYEQYFGPGTRLTVT.

The chain is built from TRBV7-9 and TRBJ2-7, with 7 bases matching TRBD2. The V segment lost 6 bases and the J segment 6 bases; nucleotides outside the gene matches: 20. Germline V gives CDR1 SEHNR, CDR2 FQNEAQ (reference sequence). The CDR3 has 17 amino acids. CDR3 bases: TGTGCCAGCAGTGAACTGTCGGCGGGGGAGACTAGTGCCGAGCAGTACTTC. Translating gives CASSELSAGETSAEQYF.

As to this clonotype: This may be a read error: a much more frequent sequence differs by one nucleotide. The CDR3 here is CASSLVASGVEQYF. CDR3 nucleotides: TGCGCCAGCAGCTTGGTGGCGTCTGGGGTCGAGCAGTACTTC. The chain has TRBV5-1 and TRBJ2-7; D unclear. V shed 0 bases and J shed 6 bases, with 13 bases lying between them. This CDR3 region has 14 residues. Germline V gene data show CDR1 as SGHRS and CDR2 as YFSETQ.

The chain is built from TRBV7-9 and TRBJ2-7; 8 bases line up with TRBD1. The CDR3 is made up of 16 amino acids. CDR1 and CDR2 from the germline V gene are SEHNR and FQNEAQ (reference sequence). V shed 5 bases and J 6 bases; nucleotides not matched to a gene: 15. CDR3 protein: CASSPPTPTGAIEQYF. In DNA, the CDR3 is TGTGCCAGCAGCCCCCCCACCCCGACAGGGGCGATCGAGCAGTACTTC.

This clonotype appeared a single time. This chain links TRBV10-3 with TRBJ1-5; TRBD1 agrees at 7 bases. The CDR3 spans 16 residues. Germline V gene lookup returns CDR1 ENHRY and CDR2 SYGVKD. V lost 3 bases to trimming and J lost 7 bases; unmatched junction nucleotides: 12. DNA for the CDR3: TGTGCCATCAGTGAAGCCTCAGGGGGGTCCGGACAGCCCCAGCATTTT. This gives the protein CAISEASGGSGQPQHF.

The DNA of the CDR3 is TGTGCCAGCAGCCTCTGGGGGGTCGGGACAGAACGCTACGAGCAGTACTTC. This translates into CASSLWGVGTERYEQYF. The chain links TRBV7-9 to TRBJ2-7, with D perhaps matching TRBD1 (7 bases). V was trimmed by 5 bases and J by 3 bases, leaving 23 bases between them. Germline CDR1 is SEHNR and CDR2 is FQNEAQ (reference sequence). The CDR3 length is 17 residues. The full variable domain, completed using reference TRBV7-9 and TRBJ2-7, is DTGVSQNPRHKITKRGQNVTFRCDPISEHNRLYWYRQTLGQGPEFLTYFQNEAQLEKSRLLSDRFSAERPKGSFSTLEIQRTEQGDSAMYLCASSLWGVGTERYEQYFGPGTRLTVT.

The V call is TRBV9, the J call TRBJ2-2; possibly TRBD2 for D (6 bases). The germline V and J ends were trimmed by 4 bases and 0 bases, with 13 bases remaining between them. Per the germline V gene, CDR1 is SGDLS and CDR2 is YYNGEE. The CDR3 length is 16 residues. CDR3 sequence: CASSFRRLANTGELFF. The CDR3 DNA sequence: TGTGCCAGCAGCTTTCGGCGACTAGCGAACACCGGGGAGCTGTTTTTT.

Remarks on this clonotype: A read error is possible here, since a much larger clone lies one base away. V usage is TRBV10-2 and J usage is TRBJ1-4, with no clear D. Trimming cost V 3 bases and J 8 bases, with 13 bases left between them. This CDR3 has 14 residues. Germline V CDR1 and CDR2: WSHSY, SAAADI. The chain's CDR3 is CASSEGSWGEKLFF. The CDR3 coding sequence is TGCGCCAGCAGTGAAGGATCCTGGGGAGAAAAACTGTTTTTT.

This clonotype appeared many times. The CDR3 DNA reads as TGCAGTGCTAGTTGGGGGGATCAGCCCCAGCATTTT. Its protein is CSASWGDQPQHF. The chain employs TRBV20-1 and TRBJ1-5, with D maybe TRBD1 (5 bases). Between the trimmed V and J ends, which lost 3 bases and 5 bases, there was a span of 8 bases. The CDR3 has 12 residues. The V gene's germline CDR1 is DFQATT and CDR2 SNEGSKA (reference sequence).

This clonotype was seen more than once but under ten times. The chain uses TRBV19 and TRBJ2-2, with 9 bases identical to TRBD2. Trimming removed 3 bases from V and 2 bases from J; junction bases left unmatched: 1. The CDR3 runs to 15 residues. Per germline, CDR1 LNHDA and CDR2 SQIVND (reference sequence). CDR3 coding DNA: TGTGCCAGTAGTATCCTAGCGGGAAACACCGGGGAGCTGTTTTTT. Translating gives CASSILAGNTGELFF.

The chain combines TRBV6-5 with TRBJ1-5; TRBD1 might be the D (6 bases). Trimming removed 2 bases at V and 0 bases at J, with 8 bases between. Germline V gene sequence: CDR1 MNHEY, CDR2 SVGAGI. CDR3 length: 15 amino acids. In DNA form, the CDR3 reads TGTGCCAGCAGTTACCAGGGGTATAGCAATCAGCCCCAGCATTTT. The encoded protein is CASSYQGYSNQPQHF.

This clonotype came up a few times. This clone may be a read error of a much larger clone one base away. V gene TRBV15 combines with J gene TRBJ1-1; D possibly corresponds to TRBD1 (5 bases). Germline CDR1 LNHNV, CDR2 YYDKDF (reference sequence). The CDR3 is 15 residues long. Trimming took 0 bases from V and 3 from J, leaving 11 bases between them. Here the CDR3 DNA reads TGTGCCACCAGCAGAGATCGGGACGGGGACACTGAAGCTTTCTTT. It yields the protein CATSRDRDGDTEAFF.

This clonotype was seen a single time. The chain joins TRBV20-1 to TRBJ1-5, with no clear D. This CDR3 spans 13 amino acids. CDR1 is DFQATT, CDR2 SNEGSKA, per germline (reference sequence). Trimming took off 3 bases at V and 4 bases at J, with 10 bases between the two ends. For the CDR3, the DNA is TGCAGTGCTAGTTTTCAGGCAAATCAGCCCCAGCATTTT. This sequence encodes CSASFQANQPQHF.